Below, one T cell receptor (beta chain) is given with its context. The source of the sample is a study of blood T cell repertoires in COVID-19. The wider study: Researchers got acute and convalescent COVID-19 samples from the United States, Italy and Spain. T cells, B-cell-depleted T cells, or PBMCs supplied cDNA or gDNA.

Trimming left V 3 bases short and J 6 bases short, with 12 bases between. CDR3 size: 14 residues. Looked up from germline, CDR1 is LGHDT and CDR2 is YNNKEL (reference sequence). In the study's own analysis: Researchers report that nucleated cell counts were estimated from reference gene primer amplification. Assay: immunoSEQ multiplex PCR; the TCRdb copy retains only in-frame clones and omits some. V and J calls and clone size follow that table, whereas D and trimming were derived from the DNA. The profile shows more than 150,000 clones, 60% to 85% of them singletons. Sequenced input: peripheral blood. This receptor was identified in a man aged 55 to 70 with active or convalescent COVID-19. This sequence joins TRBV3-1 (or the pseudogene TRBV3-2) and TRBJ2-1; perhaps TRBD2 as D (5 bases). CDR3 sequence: CASSHAGISNEQFF. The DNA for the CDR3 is TGTGCCAGCAGCCATGCCGGGATTTCCAATGAGCAGTTCTTC.